This T cell receptor (beta chain) emerged from a study of identifying expanded T cells in peripheral blood. Study observations and caveats: Over approximately two and four weeks, about 15 and 18 clones changed, versus roughly 1.1 between replicates. Variance in clone template counts between roughly 2-week samples significantly increased with total template count across all healthy donors.

A remark on this clone: Its antigen remains unidentified.

The V end lost 1 base, the J end lost 2 bases, and 18 bases lay between the germline ends. CDR1 is MGHRA and CDR2 is YSYEKL in the germline V gene. The CDR3 is 17 amino acids. Repertoires were generated with immunoSEQ multiplex PCR, while TCRdb's copy carries only in-frame clones and drops some. The sample holds approximately 120,000 clones, roughly nine tenths seen once. The V call is TRBV4-1, the J call TRBJ2-7; D gene uncertain. Source material: blood. This TCR came from a person aged 18 to 75 in good health. CDR3 residues: CASSQGAVGPPAYEQYF. In DNA, the CDR3 is TGCGCCAGCAGCCAAGGCGCGGTCGGCCCGCCGGCCTACGAGCAGTACTTC.